Described below is a single T cell receptor beta chain sequence and its context. Its target is not known. Sequencing used immunoSEQ multiplex PCR; TCRdb keeps in-frame clones, though not all of them. In the table there are about 120,000 clones, 85% to 90% of which are singletons. The germline V gene encodes CDR1 SGHDT and CDR2 YYEEEE. Trimming removed 3 bases from V and 4 bases from J; junction bases left unmatched: 7. The CDR3 consists of 15 residues. These data originate in a study of T cell responses to AZD1222 COVID-19 vaccine. Study-wide results and limits: Spike-wide coverage was observed for vaccine-associated CD4 TCRs, with dominant responses at 160-218 and 743-854.

Sample: peripheral blood, taken 28 days after the second AZD1222 dose. This sequence originates from an adult who received the AZD1222 COVID-19 vaccine. The chain carries TRBV5-6 and TRBJ2-3; 8 bases align to TRBD1. CDR3 bases: TGTGCCAGCAGCTCTTTCGGGACAGGCCCAGATACGCAGTATTTT. Translation: CASSSFGTGPDTQYF.